The 10 T cell receptor beta chains listed next were all sequenced from one sample in a study of blood T cell repertoires in COVID-19. Data came from immunoSEQ multiplex PCR; TCRdb stores just in-frame clones and leaves some out. The sample lists 25,000 to 35,000 clones; 75% to 90% were seen once. The sequencing sample was made of peripheral blood. The receptors originated from a man at least 80 years old with acute or convalescent COVID-19.

The rearrangement links TRBV19 to TRBJ2-1; TRBD2 agrees at 10 bases. Trimming took 9 bases from V and 15 from J; bases not matched to a gene: 11. This CDR3 comprises 12 residues. Germline V lookup: CDR1 LNHDA, CDR2 SQIVND (reference sequence). In DNA, the CDR3 is TGTGCCAGCTTGAAGCGGGGGGGCCCTACGTTCTTC. Encoded protein: CASLKRGGPTFF. Using reference TRBV19 and TRBJ2-1 for the parts outside the CDR3, the full variable domain is DGGITQSPKYLFRKEGQNVTLSCEQNLNHDAMYWYRQDPGQGLRLIYYSQIVNDFQKGDIAEGYSVSREKKESFPLTVTSAQKNPTAFYLCASLKRGGPTFFGPGTRLTVL.

The genes are TRBV14 and TRBJ1-4; D is unresolved. The CDR3 has 15 residues. Germline loops: CDR1 SGHDN, CDR2 FVKESK. V was pared by 2 bases and J by 3 bases, with 10 bases between. The CDR3 nucleotides are TGTGCCAGCAGCCAACAGTTTCGGGCTAATGAAAAACTGTTTTTT. It yields the protein CASSQQFRANEKLFF.

The gene calls are TRBV23-1 and TRBJ1-2, with no clear D. TRBV23-1 is an ORF, with its function uncertain. Between the trimmed V and J ends, which lost 4 bases and 8 bases, there was a span of 11 bases. The CDR3 length is 12 residues. This chain's CDR3 is CASSPKRGGYTF. CDR3 coding DNA: TGCGCCAGCAGTCCCAAGCGAGGCGGCTACACCTTC.

Concerning this clone itself: Other DNA sequences in this sample translate to the same CDR3. V and J are TRBV27 and TRBJ1-1, with TRBD1 matching over 12 bases. Losses at the gene ends were 5 bases for V and 5 bases for J; bases not matched to a gene: 3. Looked up from germline, CDR1 is MNHEY and CDR2 is SMNVEV (reference sequence). This CDR3 is built from 14 residues. CDR3 DNA sequence: TGTGCCAGCAGTCGGGACAGGGGGCGGACTGAAGCTTTCTTT. It yields the protein CASSRDRGRTEAFF.

The chain uses TRBV6-5 and TRBJ1-1; a possible D gene is TRBD1 (6 bases). The length of the CDR3 is 15 residues. Looked up from germline, CDR1 is MNHEY and CDR2 is SVGAGI. Trimming shortened V by 2 bases and J by 5 bases, and 15 bases separated the two germline ends. This CDR3 reads CASSYVARGGTEAFF. In DNA form, the CDR3 reads TGTGCCAGCAGTTACGTTGCCCGAGGGGGTACTGAAGCTTTCTTT.

The V gene is TRBV29-1, the J gene TRBJ1-5, with 8 bases identical to TRBD1. Germline V lookup: CDR1 SQVTM, CDR2 ANQGSEA. The CDR3 has 13 amino acids. V was pared by 4 bases and J by 3 bases, with 2 bases of the junction left unmatched. The CDR3 DNA sequence: TGCAGCGTTGGACAGGGGTACAATCAGCCCCAGCATTTT. It is translated as CSVGQGYNQPQHF.

This chain connects TRBV10-2 to TRBJ2-3; 9 nucleotides align to TRBD1. Per germline, CDR1 WSHSY and CDR2 SAAADI. The CDR3 has 13 residues. Trimming cost V 11 bases and J 1 base; bases outside gene matches: 4. CDR3 bases: TGCGCCGGCCGGGACAGGGGCACAGATACGCAGTATTTT. Translation: CAGRDRGTDTQYF.

The chain links TRBV28 to TRBJ1-6; D may be TRBD1 (6 bases). V was pared by 5 bases and J by 0 bases, with 11 bases between. The CDR3 consists of 16 residues. Germline loops: CDR1 MDHEN, CDR2 SYDVKM. CDR3 amino acids: CASSTGWGSYNSPLHF. The CDR3 coding sequence is TGTGCCAGCAGTACAGGGTGGGGCTCCTATAATTCACCCCTCCACTTT.

This chain links TRBV18 with TRBJ1-3, with 10 bases lining up with TRBD1. CDR1 KGHSH and CDR2 LQKENI come from the germline V gene. There are 17 residues in the CDR3. V was clipped by 5 bases and J by 2 bases; unmatched bases: 9. This CDR3 reads CASSETGGSKPGNTIYF. The DNA of the CDR3 is TGTGCCAGCTCAGAGACAGGGGGCTCTAAACCTGGAAACACCATATATTTT. The full variable domain, with the rest looked up from reference TRBV18 and TRBJ1-3, is NAGVMQNPRHLVRRRGQEARLRCSPMKGHSHVYWYRQLPEEGLKFMVYLQKENIIDESGMPKERFSAEFPKEGPSILRIQQVVRGDSAAYFCASSETGGSKPGNTIYFGEGSWLTVV.

The rearrangement joins TRBV4-2 to TRBJ2-1, with 7 bases fitting TRBD2. Germline lookup yields CDR1 LGHNA and CDR2 YNFKEQ. With V trimmed by 2 bases and J by 7 bases, 2 bases remained unmatched. This CDR3 has 13 amino acids. CDR3: CASSQTLANEQFF. CDR3 nucleotides: TGTGCCAGCAGCCAAACACTAGCGAATGAGCAGTTCTTC.